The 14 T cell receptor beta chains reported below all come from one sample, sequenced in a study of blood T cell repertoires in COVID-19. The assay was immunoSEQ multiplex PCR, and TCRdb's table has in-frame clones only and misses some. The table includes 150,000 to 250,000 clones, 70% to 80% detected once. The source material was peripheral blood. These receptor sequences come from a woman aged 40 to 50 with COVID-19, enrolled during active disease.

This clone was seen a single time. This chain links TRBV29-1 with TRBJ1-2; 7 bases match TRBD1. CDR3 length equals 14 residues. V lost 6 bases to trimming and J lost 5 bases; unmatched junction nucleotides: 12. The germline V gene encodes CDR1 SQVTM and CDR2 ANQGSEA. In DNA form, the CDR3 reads TGCAGCGTCCGTAGGACAGGTTTGTGGTATGGCTACACCTTC. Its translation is CSVRRTGLWYGYTF. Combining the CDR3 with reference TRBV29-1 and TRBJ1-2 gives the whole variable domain SAVISQKPSRDICQRGTSLTIQCQVDSQVTMMFWYRQQPGQSLTLIATANQGSEATYESGFVIDKFPISRPNLTFSTLTVSNMSPEDSSIYLCSVRRTGLWYGYTFGSGTRLTVV.

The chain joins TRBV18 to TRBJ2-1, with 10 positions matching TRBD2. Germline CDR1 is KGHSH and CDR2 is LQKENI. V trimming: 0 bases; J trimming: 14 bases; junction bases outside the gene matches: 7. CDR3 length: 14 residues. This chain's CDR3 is CASSPPGLAGEKFF. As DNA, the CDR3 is TGTGCCAGCTCACCACCGGGGCTAGCGGGAGAGAAGTTCTTC.

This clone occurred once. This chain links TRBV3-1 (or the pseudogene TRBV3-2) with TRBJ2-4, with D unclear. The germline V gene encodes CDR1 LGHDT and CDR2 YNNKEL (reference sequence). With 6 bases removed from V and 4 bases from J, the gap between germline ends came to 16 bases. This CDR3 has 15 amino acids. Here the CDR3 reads CASSQAGPRKNIQYF. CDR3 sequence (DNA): TGTGCCAGCAGTCAGGCCGGCCCCCGAAAAAACATTCAGTACTTC.

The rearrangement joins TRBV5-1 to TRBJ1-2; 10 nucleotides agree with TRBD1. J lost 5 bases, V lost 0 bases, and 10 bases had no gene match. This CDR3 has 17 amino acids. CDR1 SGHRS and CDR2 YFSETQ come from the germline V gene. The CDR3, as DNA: TGCGCCAGCAGCTTGGCCATTGGGACAGGGGAAGTTTATGGCTACACCTTC. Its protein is CASSLAIGTGEVYGYTF.

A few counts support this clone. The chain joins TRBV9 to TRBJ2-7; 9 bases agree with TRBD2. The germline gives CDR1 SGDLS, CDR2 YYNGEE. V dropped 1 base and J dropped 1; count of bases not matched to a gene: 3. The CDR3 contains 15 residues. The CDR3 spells CASSVSGGRSYEQYF. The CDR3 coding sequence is TGTGCCAGCAGCGTAAGCGGGGGGCGGTCCTACGAGCAGTACTTC.

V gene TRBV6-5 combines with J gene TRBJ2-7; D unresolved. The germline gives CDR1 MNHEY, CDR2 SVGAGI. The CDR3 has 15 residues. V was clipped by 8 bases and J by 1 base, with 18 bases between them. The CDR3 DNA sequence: TGTGCCAGCGACTCTCTTCTATCAATTTCCTACGAGCAGTACTTC. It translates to CASDSLLSISYEQYF.

DNA for the CDR3: TGCGCCAGCAGCCAGCCGCCGGGACTCCGCTTGAACACTGAAGCTTTCTTT. Encoded protein: CASSQPPGLRLNTEAFF. V gene TRBV4-1 combines with J gene TRBJ1-1; a weak D match, TRBD1 (5 bases). This CDR3 contains 17 residues. The V gene's germline CDR1 is MGHRA and CDR2 YSYEKL. V was cut by 3 bases and J by 0 bases, with 17 bases left in between.

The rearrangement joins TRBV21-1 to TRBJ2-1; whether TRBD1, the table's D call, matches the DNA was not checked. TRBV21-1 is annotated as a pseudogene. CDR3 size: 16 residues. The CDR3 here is CASSKACYSRGNEQFF. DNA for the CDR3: TGTGCCAGCAGCAAAGCTTGCTATAGCAGGGGGAATGAGCAGTTCTTC.

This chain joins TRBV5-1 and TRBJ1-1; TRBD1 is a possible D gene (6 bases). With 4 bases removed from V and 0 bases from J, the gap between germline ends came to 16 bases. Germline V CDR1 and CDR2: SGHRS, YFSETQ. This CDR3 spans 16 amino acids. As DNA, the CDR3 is TGCGCCAGCAGCCCTTTAGGGGGGAGGGTGAACACTGAAGCTTTCTTT. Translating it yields CASSPLGGRVNTEAFF. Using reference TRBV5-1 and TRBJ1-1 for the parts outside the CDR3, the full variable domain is KAGVTQTPRYLIKTRGQQVTLSCSPISGHRSVSWYQQTPGQGLQFLFEYFSETQRNKGNFPGRFSGRQFSNSRSEMNVSTLELGDSALYLCASSPLGGRVNTEAFFGQGTRLTVV.

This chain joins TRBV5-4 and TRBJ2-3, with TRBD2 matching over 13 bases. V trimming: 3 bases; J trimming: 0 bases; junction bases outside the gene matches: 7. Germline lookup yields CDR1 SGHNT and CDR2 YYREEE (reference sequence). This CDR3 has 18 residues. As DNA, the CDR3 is TGTGCCAGCAGCTCCGGACTAGCGGGAGCTACTAGCACAGATACGCAGTATTTT. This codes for CASSSGLAGATSTDTQYF.

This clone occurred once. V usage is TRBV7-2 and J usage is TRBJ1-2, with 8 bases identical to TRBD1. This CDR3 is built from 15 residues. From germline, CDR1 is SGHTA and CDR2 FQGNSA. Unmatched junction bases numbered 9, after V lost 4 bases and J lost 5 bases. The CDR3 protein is CASSSTTGVEYGYTF. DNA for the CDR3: TGTGCCAGCAGCTCCACGACAGGGGTCGAATATGGCTACACCTTC.

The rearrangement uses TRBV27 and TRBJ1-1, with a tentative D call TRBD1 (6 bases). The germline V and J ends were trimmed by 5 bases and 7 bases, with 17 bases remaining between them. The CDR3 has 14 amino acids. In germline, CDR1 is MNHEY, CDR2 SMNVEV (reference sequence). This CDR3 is CASSEAWGQGEAFF. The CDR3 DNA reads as TGTGCCAGCAGTGAAGCATGGGGGCAGGGTGAAGCTTTCTTT.

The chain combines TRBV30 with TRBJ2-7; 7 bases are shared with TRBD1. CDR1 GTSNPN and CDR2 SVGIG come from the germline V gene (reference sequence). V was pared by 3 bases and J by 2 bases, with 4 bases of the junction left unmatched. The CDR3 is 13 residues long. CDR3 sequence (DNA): TGTGCCTGGAGCCGGGACAGTACCTACGAGCAGTACTTC. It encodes CAWSRDSTYEQYF. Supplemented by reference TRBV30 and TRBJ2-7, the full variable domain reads SQTIHQWPATLVQPVGSPLSLECTVEGTSNPNLYWYRQAAGRGLQLLFYSVGIGQISSEVPQNLSASRPQDRQFILSSKKLLLSDSGFYLCAWSRDSTYEQYFGPGTRLTVT.

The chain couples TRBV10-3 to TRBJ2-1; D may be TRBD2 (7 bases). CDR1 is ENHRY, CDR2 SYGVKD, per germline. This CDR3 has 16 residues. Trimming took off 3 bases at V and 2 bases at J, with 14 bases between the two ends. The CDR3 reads CAISEGGALAYNEQFF. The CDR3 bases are TGTGCCATCAGTGAAGGGGGGGCGCTTGCCTACAATGAGCAGTTCTTC.